The 27 T cell receptor beta chains below were found in one sample sequenced in a study of tumor and adjacent non-tumor tissue in lung cancer. A modified ARM-PCR protocol with three rounds of nested PCR amplified TCRbeta. TCRdb reprocessed the multiplex PCR reads via MiXCR and lists one record per CDR3 protein. Seen here are approximately 86,000 distinct CDR3 sequences, 72% observed once, and the top ten hold 8% to 9.5%. The template was RNA from unsorted bulk tissue. Sequenced: lung tumor tissue. The source is a woman aged 40-49 years with non-small cell lung cancer.

In this sample, this clonotype turned up many times. This chain joins TRBV20-1 and TRBJ2-7; perhaps TRBD2 as D (8 bases). The CDR3 sequence is 15 residues long. V was trimmed by 5 bases and J by 5 bases, leaving 22 bases between them. Germline V gene data show CDR1 as DFQATT and CDR2 as SNEGSKA (reference sequence). CDR3 sequence (DNA): TGCAGTGCTCCCAGGGGGGGCGGGGGGTATCACGAGCAGTACTTC. Translation: CSAPRGGGGYHEQYF.

The rearrangement links TRBV29-1 to TRBJ2-1, with 9 bases aligning to TRBD2. The CDR3 loop spans 14 amino acids. Trimming at V came to 6 bases and at J to 16 bases, leaving 19 bases not matched to a gene. Germline CDR1 and CDR2: SQVTM and ANQGSEA. The CDR3 region is CSVTSGFSYNVQFF. CDR3 sequence (DNA): TGCAGCGTGACTAGCGGTTTCTCTTACAATGTGCAATTCTTC.

Turning to this clonotype: One junction end does not reproduce the germline sequence, and a read error may be involved. The chain combines TRBV4-1 with TRBJ2-7, with D tentatively TRBD1 (6 bases). The CDR3 is made up of 15 amino acids. CDR1 MGHRA and CDR2 YSYEKL come from the germline V gene. The CDR3 DNA sequence: TGCGCCAGCAGTCAAGTTAGGGACATCACCTACGAGCAGTACTTC. Translated: CASSQVRDITYEQYF.

V gene TRBV7-9 combines with J gene TRBJ1-5; the D is unclear. The V and J ends lost 0 bases and 3 bases respectively, with 9 bases between them. The CDR3 totals 15 residues. Germline CDR1 and CDR2: SEHNR and FQNEAQ (reference sequence). CDR3 nucleotide sequence: TGTGCCAGCAGCTTAGCTGGCGGACCCAATCAGCCCCAGCATTTT. The encoded protein is CASSLAGGPNQPQHF.

In the case of this clonotype: Relative to the germline gene, one junction end is altered; a read error may explain this. This chain uses TRBV4-2 with TRBJ2-7; D may be TRBD2 (7 bases). The CDR3 runs 15 residues. The germline V gene has CDR1 LGHNA and CDR2 YNFKEQ. The CDR3 loop is CANSWEREGGYEQYF. The CDR3 DNA is TGTGCCAACAGCTGGGAGAGGGAGGGGGGCTACGAGCAGTACTTC.

There are many counts of this clonotype. V usage is TRBV28 and J usage is TRBJ1-1; unclear D gene. This CDR3 has 13 amino acids. The V end was cut by 6 bases, the J end by 7 bases, with 15 bases between. In germline, CDR1 is MDHEN, CDR2 SYDVKM. The CDR3 protein is CASREEFTIEAFF. The CDR3 nucleotides are TGTGCCAGCAGGGAAGAATTCACCATTGAAGCTTTCTTT.

In the case of this clonotype: This is likely a read error, given that the CDR3 carries no conserved phenylalanine or tryptophan at its end. The limits of the CDR3 on the DNA are not certain, so only TCRdb's listed CDR3 is given. This sequence joins TRBV12-3 or TRBV12-4 and TRBJ2-5; TRBD1 is the table's D call, not checked against the DNA. The CDR3 extends over 16 residues, inclusive of both ends. CDR3 amino acids: CAISPRLQQFQETQYL.

On this clonotype: Compared with germline, one end of the junction differs, possibly owing to a read error. The chain links TRBV6-1 to TRBJ2-1, with 9 bases identical to TRBD2. Germline values: CDR1 MNHNS, CDR2 SASEGT. This CDR3 is built from 18 residues. The CDR3: CARSEPTSGRRLYNEQFF. The CDR3 DNA reads TGTGCCAGAAGTGAACCTACTAGCGGGCGGAGATTGTACAATGAGCAGTTCTTC.

This clonotype came up many times. The gene calls are TRBV6-6 and TRBJ2-4; D not certain. This CDR3 is built from 14 residues. CDR1 and CDR2 (germline): MNHNY, SVGAGI (reference sequence). Trimming left V 6 bases short and J 2 bases short, with 11 bases between. DNA for the CDR3: TGTGCCAGCAGCCCAGACTCGACCAAAAACATTCAGTACTTC. It codes for CASSPDSTKNIQYF.

This clonotype was found once. A read error is likely, as this CDR3 ends without the conserved phenylalanine or tryptophan. The chain couples TRBV28 to TRBJ1-5; D gene ambiguous. This CDR3 is built from 12 residues. The V gene's germline CDR1 is MDHEN and CDR2 SYDVKM. The germline V and J ends were trimmed by 10 bases and 7 bases, with 14 bases remaining between them. The CDR3 sequence is CANSHGSQPQHI. The CDR3 DNA follows: TGTGCCAACAGCCATGGGAGCCAGCCCCAGCATATT.

This clonotype occurred a few times. The chain has TRBV28 and TRBJ2-3; TRBD2 matches at 7 bases. The germline V gene encodes CDR1 MDHEN and CDR2 SYDVKM. With V trimmed by 1 base and J by 2 bases, 12 bases remained unmatched. CDR3 size: 18 residues. CDR3 region: CASSLSSLALAATDTQYF. The CDR3 DNA is TGTGCCAGCAGTTTATCTTCCCTCGCCCTAGCGGCCACAGATACGCAGTATTTT.

Ten or more counts support this clonotype. This chain uses TRBV20-1 with TRBJ1-5, with D perhaps TRBD1 (6 bases). V gave up 7 bases and J gave up 8 bases, with 15 bases separating them. Germline CDR1 reads DFQATT; CDR2 reads SNEGSKA (reference sequence). The CDR3 runs 12 residues. In DNA form, the CDR3 reads TGCAGTGTGGCCACAGGGCGGAAGCCCCAGCATTTT. This gives the protein CSVATGRKPQHF.

CDR3 amino acids: CATTTGCVGTDTQYF. CDR3 nucleotides: TGTGCCACCACGACAGGGTGCGTCGGTACAGATACGCAGTATTTT. The chain combines TRBV18 with TRBJ2-3, with 7 bases identical to TRBD1. V gave up 10 bases and J gave up 3 bases; unmatched junction bases: 13. Looked up from germline, CDR1 is KGHSH and CDR2 is LQKENI. The CDR3 extends over 15 amino acids.

Comments on this clonotype: Possible read error: a much larger clone is one base away. This rearrangement joins TRBV30 to TRBJ2-7; 8 nucleotides match TRBD1. J gave up 0 bases and V 0 bases, and 7 bases lay outside the gene matches. There are 16 residues in the CDR3. CDR1 is GTSNPN and CDR2 is SVGIG in the germline V gene (reference sequence). CDR3 loop: CAWSVQGQGASYEQYF. DNA of the CDR3: TGTGCCTGGAGTGTACAGGGGCAGGGGGCCTCCTACGAGCAGTACTTC.

This clonotype was recorded at least ten times. This rearrangement joins TRBV5-1 to TRBJ2-1, with 11 nucleotides matching TRBD2. Germline trimming cut 7 bases from V and 6 bases from J; bases unmatched to any gene: 9. CDR3 length equals 15 residues. Germline-derived CDR1 and CDR2 are SGHRS and YFSETQ. For the CDR3, the DNA is TGCGCCAGCGGGCAACTAGCGGGAGTCGCCAATGAGCAGTTCTTC. Residues: CASGQLAGVANEQFF.

This clonotype has just one count. The chain has TRBV5-1 and TRBJ2-3; a possible D gene is TRBD1 (6 bases). Trimming left V 0 bases short and J 11 bases short, with 19 bases between. Per the germline V gene, CDR1 is SGHRS and CDR2 is YFSETQ. The CDR3 covers 15 residues. As DNA, the CDR3 is TGCGCCAGCAGCTTGGAAGGGGGAGAGACTAATAGGCAGTATTTT. Protein: CASSLEGGETNRQYF.

This chain links TRBV11-3 with TRBJ2-5; D ambiguous. Germline CDR1 is SGHNT and CDR2 is YENEEA. CDR3 length: 10 residues. The chain's CDR3 is CTISRWTQYF. The DNA of the CDR3 is TGTACCATCAGCAGGTGGACCCAGTACTTC. Combining the CDR3 with reference TRBV11-3 and TRBJ2-5 gives the whole variable domain EAGVVQSPRYKIIEKKQPVAFWCNPISGHNTLYWYLQNLGQGPELLIRYENEEAVDDSQLPKDRFSAERLKGVDSTLKIQPAELGDSAVYLCTISRWTQYFGPGTRLLVL.

A remark on this clonotype: As the CDR3 is not closed by the conserved phenylalanine or tryptophan, this likely results from a read error. The chain uses TRBV5-1 and TRBJ2-6; 7 bases are shared with TRBD1. V lost 3 bases to trimming and J lost 0 bases; unmatched junction nucleotides: 6. The CDR3 is 17 amino acids. CDR1 is SGHRS and CDR2 is YFSETQ in the germline V gene. Here the CDR3 reads CASSSGQCFSGANVLTV. For the CDR3, the DNA is TGCGCCAGCAGCTCGGGACAGTGTTTCTCTGGGGCCAACGTCCTGACTGTC.

A note on this clonotype: The junction departs from germline at one end; a sequencing error may be responsible. The gene calls are TRBV11-2 and TRBJ2-7; 8 bases align to TRBD1. Germline loops: CDR1 SGHAT, CDR2 FQNNGV. The CDR3 length is 12 residues. CDR3 amino acids: CTSSRTGFEQHF. The CDR3, as DNA: TGTACCAGCAGCCGGACAGGGTTCGAACAGCACTTC. Together with reference TRBV11-2 and TRBJ2-7, the CDR3 gives the full variable domain: EAGVAQSPRYKIIEKRQSVAFWCNPISGHATLYWYQQILGQGPKLLIQFQNNGVVDDSQLPKDRFSAERLKGVDSTLKIQPAKLEDSAVYLCTSSRTGFEQHFGPGTRLTVT.

Regarding this clonotype: One end of the junction fails to match germline, which may point to a read error. The rearrangement uses TRBV6-5 and TRBJ1-2; no firm D call. This CDR3 spans 13 amino acids. Germline V lookup: CDR1 MNHEY, CDR2 SVGAGI. The CDR3 DNA reads TGTACCAGCGGTCCCGGGAGTGATTATGGCTACACCTTC. Its protein product is CTSGPGSDYGYTF.

Note on this clonotype: This may come from a read error, since a much larger clone is one base off. This chain joins TRBV28 and TRBJ1-3; no firm D call. The CDR3 is 13 amino acids. Germline lookup yields CDR1 MDHEN and CDR2 SYDVKM. The CDR3 spells CVSSPLAGNTIYF. Here the CDR3 DNA reads TGTGTCAGCAGTCCTTTAGCTGGAAACACCATATATTTT.

The V and J genes are TRBV28 and TRBJ2-7; D may match TRBD1 or TRBD2 (5 bases each). The CDR3 length is 13 residues. Germline V gives CDR1 MDHEN, CDR2 SYDVKM. V was clipped by 6 bases and J by 7 bases, with 16 bases between them. CDR3 coding DNA: TGTGCCAGCAGCCAAAACGGGACCCTGGAGCAGTACTTC. Encoded protein: CASSQNGTLEQYF.

The V and J genes are TRBV6-5 and TRBJ2-3; D unclear. The CDR3 is 15 residues long. Germline loops: CDR1 MNHEY, CDR2 SVGAGI. V dropped 6 bases and J dropped 6 bases, with 19 bases sitting between them. The chain's CDR3 is CASRGQVGVRDTQYF. CDR3 sequence (DNA): TGTGCCAGCAGAGGGCAAGTGGGTGTAAGGGATACGCAGTATTTT.

The CDR3 nucleotides read TGTGCTAGTGGTTTCCTTCGGCCGGGCTCAGATACGCAGTATTTT. It yields the protein CASGFLRPGSDTQYF. The rearrangement joins TRBV12-5 to TRBJ2-3; D is uncertain. Germline assignment: CDR1 LGHNT and CDR2 FRNRAP. V was pared by 3 bases and J by 4 bases, with 14 bases between. This CDR3 is built from 15 residues.

This clonotype is medium-sized in the sample. A single base separates this from a much larger clone, so it may be a read error. This rearrangement joins TRBV11-3 to TRBJ2-1; no clear D gene. With 5 bases removed from V and 6 bases from J, the gap between germline ends came to 14 bases. CDR1 SGHNT and CDR2 YENEEA come from the germline V gene. The CDR3 extends over 14 amino acids. As DNA, the CDR3 is TGTGCCAGCAGCGAAGACGGGTTCTGCAATGAGCAGTTCTTC. Translating it yields CASSEDGFCNEQFF.

This clonotype has a handful of counts. A clone one base away is much larger, so this may be a read error. The rearrangement links TRBV29-1 to TRBJ1-3; 8 nucleotides match TRBD1. Germline values: CDR1 SQVTM, CDR2 ANQGSEA. The CDR3 totals 13 residues. CDR3 sequence reads: CSTTGGTGNTVYF. For the CDR3, the DNA is TGCAGCACCACAGGGGGTACTGGAAACACCGTATATTTT.

The table lists this clonotype with a few counts. The V and J genes are TRBV20-1 and TRBJ2-7; D not certain. The CDR3 is 13 residues long. Germline CDR1 DFQATT, CDR2 SNEGSKA (reference sequence). Trimming shortened V by 1 base and J by 4 bases, and 11 bases separated the two germline ends. The CDR3, as DNA: TGCAGTGCTAGAGCCATCGTAGCATACGAGCAGTACTTC. Translated: CSARAIVAYEQYF.